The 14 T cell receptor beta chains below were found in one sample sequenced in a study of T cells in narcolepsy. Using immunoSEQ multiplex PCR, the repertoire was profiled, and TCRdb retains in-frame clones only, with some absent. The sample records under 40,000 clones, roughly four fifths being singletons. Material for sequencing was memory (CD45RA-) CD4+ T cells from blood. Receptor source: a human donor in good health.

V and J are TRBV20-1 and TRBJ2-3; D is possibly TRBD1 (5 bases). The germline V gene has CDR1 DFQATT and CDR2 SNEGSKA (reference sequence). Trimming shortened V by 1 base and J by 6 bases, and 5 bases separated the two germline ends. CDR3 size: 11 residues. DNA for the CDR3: TGCAGTGCTAGAGGGGGCGATACGCAGTATTTT. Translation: CSARGGDTQYF.

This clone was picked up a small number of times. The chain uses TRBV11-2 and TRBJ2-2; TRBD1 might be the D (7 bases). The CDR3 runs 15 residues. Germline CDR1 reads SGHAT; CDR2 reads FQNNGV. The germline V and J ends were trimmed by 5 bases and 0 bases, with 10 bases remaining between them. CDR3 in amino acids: CASSRGTANTGELFF. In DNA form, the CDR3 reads TGTGCCAGCAGCCGCGGGACAGCGAACACCGGGGAGCTGTTTTTT.

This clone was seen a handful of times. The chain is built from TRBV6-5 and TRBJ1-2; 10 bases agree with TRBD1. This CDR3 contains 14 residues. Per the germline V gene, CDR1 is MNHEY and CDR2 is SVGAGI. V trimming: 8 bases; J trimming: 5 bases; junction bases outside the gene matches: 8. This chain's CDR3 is CASGDPGQGYGYTF. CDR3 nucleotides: TGTGCCAGCGGAGACCCGGGACAGGGGTATGGCTACACCTTC.

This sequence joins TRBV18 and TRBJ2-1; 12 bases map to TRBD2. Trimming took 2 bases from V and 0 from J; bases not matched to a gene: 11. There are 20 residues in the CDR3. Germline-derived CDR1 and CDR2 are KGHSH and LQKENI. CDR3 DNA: TGTGCCAGCTCACCAGGGTGGACTAGCGGGGCCTCAGGCTCCTACAATGAGCAGTTCTTC. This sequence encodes CASSPGWTSGASGSYNEQFF.

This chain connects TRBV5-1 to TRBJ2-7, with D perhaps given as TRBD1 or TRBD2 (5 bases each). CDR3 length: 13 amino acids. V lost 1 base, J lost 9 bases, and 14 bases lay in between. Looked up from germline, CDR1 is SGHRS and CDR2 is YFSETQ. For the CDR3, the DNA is TGCGCCAGCAGCTTGAACGGGGCCACCGTGCAGTACTTC. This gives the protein CASSLNGATVQYF.

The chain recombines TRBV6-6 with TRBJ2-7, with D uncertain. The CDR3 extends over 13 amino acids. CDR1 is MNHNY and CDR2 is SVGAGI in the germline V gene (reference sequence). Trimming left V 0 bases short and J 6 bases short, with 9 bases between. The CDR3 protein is CASSYSERSEQYV. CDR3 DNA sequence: TGTGCCAGCAGTTACTCCGAGAGGTCCGAGCAGTACGTC.

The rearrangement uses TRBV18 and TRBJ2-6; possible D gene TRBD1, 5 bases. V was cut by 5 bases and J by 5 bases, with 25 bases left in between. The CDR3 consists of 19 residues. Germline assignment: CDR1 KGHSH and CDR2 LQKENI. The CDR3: CASSVGIRTFTSRANVLTF. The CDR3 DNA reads TGTGCCAGCTCAGTCGGAATCAGGACATTTACAAGTCGGGCCAACGTCCTGACTTTC.

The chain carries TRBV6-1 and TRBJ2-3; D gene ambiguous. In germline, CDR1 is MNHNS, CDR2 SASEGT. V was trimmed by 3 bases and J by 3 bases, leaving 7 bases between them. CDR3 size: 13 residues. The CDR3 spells CASSDKETDTQYF. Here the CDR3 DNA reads TGTGCCAGCAGTGACAAGGAAACAGATACGCAGTATTTT.

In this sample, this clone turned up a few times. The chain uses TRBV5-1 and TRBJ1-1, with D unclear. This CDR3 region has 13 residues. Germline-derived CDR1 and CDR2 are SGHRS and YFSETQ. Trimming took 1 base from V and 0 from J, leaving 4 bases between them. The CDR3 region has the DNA TGCGCCAGCAGCTTGTTTGTGAACACTGAAGCTTTCTTT. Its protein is CASSLFVNTEAFF.

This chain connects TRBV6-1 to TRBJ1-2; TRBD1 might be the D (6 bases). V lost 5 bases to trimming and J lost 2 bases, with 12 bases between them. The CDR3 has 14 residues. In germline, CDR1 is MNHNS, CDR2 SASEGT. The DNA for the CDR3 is TGTGCCAGCAGTCGGCGACAGGCCAACTATGGCTACACCTTC. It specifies CASSRRQANYGYTF.

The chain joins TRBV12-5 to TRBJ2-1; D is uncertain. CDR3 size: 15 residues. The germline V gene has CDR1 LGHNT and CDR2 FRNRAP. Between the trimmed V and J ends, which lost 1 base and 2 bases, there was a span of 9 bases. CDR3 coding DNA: TGTGCTAGTGGTTTGGGCGTGGTTGCCTACAATGAGCAGTTCTTC. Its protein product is CASGLGVVAYNEQFF.

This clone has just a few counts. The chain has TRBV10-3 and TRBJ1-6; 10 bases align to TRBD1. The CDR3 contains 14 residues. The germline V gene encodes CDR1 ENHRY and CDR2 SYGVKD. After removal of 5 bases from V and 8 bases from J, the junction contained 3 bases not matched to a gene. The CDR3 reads CAISSGQGDSPLHF. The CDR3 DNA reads TGTGCCATCAGTTCCGGACAGGGGGATTCACCCCTCCACTTT.

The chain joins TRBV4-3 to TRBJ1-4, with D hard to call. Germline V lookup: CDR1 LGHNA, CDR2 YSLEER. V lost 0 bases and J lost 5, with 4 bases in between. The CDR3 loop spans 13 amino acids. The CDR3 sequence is CASSQEENEKLFF. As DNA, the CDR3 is TGCGCCAGCAGCCAAGAGGAGAATGAAAAACTGTTTTTT.

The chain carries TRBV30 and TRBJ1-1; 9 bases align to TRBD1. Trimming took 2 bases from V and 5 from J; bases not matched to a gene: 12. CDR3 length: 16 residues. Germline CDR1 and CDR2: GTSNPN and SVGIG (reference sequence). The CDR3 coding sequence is TGTGCCTGGAGTCCACGGAGAAAACAGGGGGCAACTGAAGCTTTCTTT. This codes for CAWSPRRKQGATEAFF.